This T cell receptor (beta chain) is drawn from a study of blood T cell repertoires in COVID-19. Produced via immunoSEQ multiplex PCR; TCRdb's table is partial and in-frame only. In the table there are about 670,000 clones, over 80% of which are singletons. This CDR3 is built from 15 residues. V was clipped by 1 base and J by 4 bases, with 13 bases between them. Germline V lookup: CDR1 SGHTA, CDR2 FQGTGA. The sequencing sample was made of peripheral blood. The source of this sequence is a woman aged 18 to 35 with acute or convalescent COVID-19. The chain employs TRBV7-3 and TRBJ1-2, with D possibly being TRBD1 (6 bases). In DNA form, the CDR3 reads TGTGCCAGCAGCTTAATTGGGGGCGCAGGCTATGGCTACACCTTC. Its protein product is CASSLIGGAGYGYTF.